This TCR beta chain emerged from a study of T cells after posttransplantation cyclophosphamide. The CDR3 consists of 14 residues. CDR1 MNHNY and CDR2 SVGAGI come from the germline V gene (reference sequence). J gave up 8 bases and V 2 bases, and 3 bases lay outside the gene matches. Using immunoSEQ multiplex PCR, the repertoire was profiled, and TCRdb retains in-frame clones only, with some absent. The profile shows about 18,000 clones, approximately 87% of them singletons. For this clone: Its antigen remains unidentified.

General study results and limits: Tissue-infiltrating T cells from skin or gut overlapped little with blood T cells. TRB clonality was highly associated with recipient CMV seropositivity and reactivation. Later post-transplant blood repertoires were often dominated by donor CD8+ memory clones.

The related graft donor's blood sample was taken on the day of bone marrow donation. The chain links TRBV6-6 to TRBJ2-1, with TRBD2 matching 10 bases. The sequenced sample was memory CD4+ T cells sorted from blood. The source is a man between 25 and 39 years old in good health and a related stem cell transplant donor. CDR3 protein: CASSYGLAGDEQFF. In nucleotides, the CDR3 is TGTGCCAGCAGTTACGGGCTAGCGGGGGATGAGCAGTTCTTC.